This T cell receptor (beta chain) was identified in a study of T cell responses to AZD1222 COVID-19 vaccine (dated by TCRdb to the early 2020s). For the wider study: Because spike-specific TCR depth and breadth did not differ between the two schedules, AZD1222 recipients who got a second dose at roughly 4 weeks were pooled with those who got a second dose at roughly 12 weeks. Trial participants were enrolled into age subgroups of 18-55, 56-69 and 70-plus years, which contained about 160, 30 and 59 TCR-sequenced participants, respectively. A total of 230 or so trial participants underwent TCR sequencing, of whom around 200 received two doses of AZD1222 and some 25 received two doses of the MenACWY control vaccine.

Reading from cysteine to phenylalanine, the CDR3 counts 14 amino acids. The only DNA kept is the CDR3, 42 bases in frame from the first base. V trim: 3 bases; J trim: 3 bases; unmatched bases: 5. The germline V gene encodes CDR1 SGHRS and CDR2 YFSETQ. The CDR3 regions of human TCRbeta chains were analyzed by immunosequencing. The published analysis was carried out like this. Repertoire TCRs were checked for matches against a reference library of SARS-CoV-2-specific TCRs that had been generated using the MIRA antigen-specificity platform. Breadth meant the fraction of unique TCRs that were SARS-CoV-2-associated, whereas depth meant the fraction of total T cells that were SARS-CoV-2-associated. Using the MIRA data, each spike-specific TCR was mapped to the spike region that the TCR reacts to and placed in a CD4 or CD8 class. Log10-transformed breadth and depth values were compared by one-way ANOVA with Sidak's multiple comparisons tests. The immuneACCESS repertoire file appears here via TCRdb, limited to in-frame rearrangements. These files lack a portion of the clones; in checked studies, under half of the deficit traces to unresolved V genes, and the cause of the others is not known. V and J calls and clone size come straight from that table; D and trimming were deduced from the DNA. The sample records 150,000 to 200,000 clones, 90% to 95% of which are singletons. Of the sample, roughly 1% falls within the top ten clones.

This clone has a single count. What this receptor recognizes is not known. There are no base qualities to consult, and no much larger clone falls within one base. Points the paper makes about the study in general: Reportedly, almost half of the unique spike-specific TCRs recognized epitopes lying outside the regions that are mutated in the B.1.351 and B.1.1.7 variants. A significant rise in spike-specific TCR breadth and depth was observed after two AZD1222 doses relative to day 0 and relative to MenACWY recipients. Because no samples from the day 14 peak response were available, repertoires could be characterized only after the peak T cell response. Conclusions about previously exposed vaccinees were limited because only five to seven AZD1222 recipients were SARS-CoV-2 seropositive at baseline. The vaccine-associated CD4 TCRs covered the entire spike protein, and the dominant responses fell in regions 160-218 and 743-854. The 56-69-year group was small, and its depth increase did not reach significance, likely because of low power. Participants were mostly white British, with more females than males. The authors suggested clonal diversity may have been underestimated.

This sample's time point label indicates: baseline before first vaccination. The vaccinee samples were drawn from two UK trials, COV001 and COV002, one of which was a single-blind randomized controlled phase 2/3 trial testing AZD1222 (ChAdOx1 nCoV-19) in healthy adults. For TCRbeta chain sequencing, PBMC samples from trial participants were taken at day 0 and at day 28 after the second dose. The V and J genes are TRBV5-1 and TRBJ2-7; TRBD1 matches 8 bases in the middle. The sequenced sample was peripheral blood, obtained on day 0 of AZD1222 vaccination. The TCR comes from an adult in good health. The nucleotides read TGCGCCAGCAGCTCTGGACAGGGACACTACGAGCAGTACTTC. Its coded protein is CASSSGQGHYEQYF.